Listed below are T cell receptor beta chains from one sample, sequenced in a study of cytomegalovirus exposure and HLA in healthy donors. The method was immunoSEQ multiplex PCR; TCRdb's version includes in-frame clones alone and lacks a portion of them. Seen here are 90,000 or so clones, about 80% observed once, and the top ten hold around 23%. Material for sequencing was PBMCs. Receptor source: a woman aged 45-65 years in good health and CMV-seropositive. CDR3s include the opening cysteine and the closing phenylalanine or tryptophan. A D gene is named only where the DNA matches it firmly. Size is omitted from some rows. Given values are once, few, many or a class for expanded clones.

v_gene	d_gene	abundance	j_gene	CDR3nt	CDR3aa
TRBV7-2	TRBD2	.	TRBJ2-7	TGTGCCAGCAGCTTAGATGCTAGCGGGGTCTACGAGCAGTACTTC	CASSLDASGVYEQYF
TRBV10-3	TRBD1	.	TRBJ2-2	TGTGCCATCGGACAGGGGGTACCCGGGGAGCTGTTTTTT	CAIGQGVPGELFF
TRBV6-6	.	.	TRBJ2-5	TGTGCCAGCGGACAGCTTGGGCTAATGGAAACGGAGACCCAGTACTTC	CASGQLGLMETETQYF
TRBV7-8	.	.	TRBJ1-3	TGTGCCAGCAGCTCCACAGTCTCTGGAAACACCATATATTTT	CASSSTVSGNTIYF
TRBV10-3	TRBD2	.	TRBJ2-2	TGTGCCATCAGTGTGCTTGGACTAGCGGGAGGGCCTAGCCCCGGGGAGCTGTTTTTT	CAISVLGLAGGPSPGELFF
TRBV11-2	TRBD1	.	TRBJ2-5	TGTGCCAGCAGCTTACAGGGGGCATCGGAGACCCAGTACTTC	CASSLQGASETQYF
TRBV7-3	.	.	TRBJ1-1	TGTGCCAGCAGCTTGACAGATATCAGGCTCACTGAAGCTTTCTTT	CASSLTDIRLTEAFF
TRBV6-5	.	.	TRBJ1-4	TGTGCCAGCAGTTACTCTGGGGGGGTGGGTGAAAAACTGTTTTTT	CASSYSGGVGEKLFF
TRBV11-2	.	few	TRBJ1-1	TGTGCCAGCAGCTTACGAGGCACTGAAGCTTTCTTT	CASSLRGTEAFF
TRBV4-2	TRBD1	few	TRBJ1-6	TGTGCCAGCAGCCAAGATGACAGGGCGCGTTCACCCCTCCACTTT	CASSQDDRARSPLHF
TRBV6-5	TRBD1	.	TRBJ2-1	TGTGCCAGCAGTGCCACAGGGGCGTCGATGAATGAGCAGTTCTTC	CASSATGASMNEQFF
TRBV5-4	.	.	TRBJ1-1	TGTGCCAGCAGCTCCTATTTGGTGGGGGGCACTGAAGCTTTCTTT	CASSSYLVGGTEAFF
TRBV7-6	.	.	TRBJ2-2	TGTGCCAGCAGCTCAACTAGCTCGGGAATCGGGGAGCTGTTTTTT	CASSSTSSGIGELFF
TRBV5-6	.	.	TRBJ2-2	TGTGCCAGCAGCTTGGTATCGTTCCTGAACACCGGGGAGCTGTTTTTT	CASSLVSFLNTGELFF
TRBV19	TRBD2	.	TRBJ2-3	TGTGCCAGTAGTGCGGGACTAGCGAACACAGATACGCAGTATTTT	CASSAGLANTDTQYF
TRBV2	.	few	TRBJ1-1	TGTGCCAGCAGTGTCAGTAGGAGGAACACTGAAGCTTTCTTT	CASSVSRRNTEAFF
TRBV5-1	TRBD1	.	TRBJ1-2	TGCGCCAGCAGCTTGGCGCAGGGGGCGTATGGCTACACCTTC	CASSLAQGAYGYTF
TRBV6-1	.	few	TRBJ2-3	TGTGCCAGCAGGTGGGACTCTTATCGCACAGATACGCAGTATTTT	CASRWDSYRTDTQYF
TRBV5-1	TRBD2	.	TRBJ2-5	TGCGCCAGCAGCATGACCCTAGCGGGGGCCCAAGAGACCCAGTACTTC	CASSMTLAGAQETQYF
TRBV19	TRBD1	.	TRBJ2-7	TGTGCCAGTAGTATCCTCGGTGGACAGGGGGTCCACGAGCAGTACTTC	CASSILGGQGVHEQYF
TRBV6-1	.	few	TRBJ2-2	TGTGCCAGCAGTGTCCATCAGGTGTCTTACGCGAACACCGGGGAGCTGTTTTTT	CASSVHQVSYANTGELFF
TRBV11-2	TRBD2	.	TRBJ2-6	TGTGCCGTTCTAGGGAGGGGAACTGGGGCCAACGTCCTGACTTTC	CAVLGRGTGANVLTF
TRBV7-7	.	.	TRBJ1-6	TGTGCTAGCAGCCCCGGGGAATTGTCACCCCTCCACTTT	CASSPGELSPLHF
TRBV5-4	.	few	TRBJ1-4	TGTGCCAGCAGCTTGGCCAGGGGAGCTAATGAAAAACTGTTTTTT	CASSLARGANEKLFF
TRBV29-1	.	.	TRBJ1-5	TGCAGCGTTGGTGAGGGTTTTGGCAATCAGCCCCAGCATTTT	CSVGEGFGNQPQHF
TRBV6-5	TRBD1	.	TRBJ2-2	TGTGCCAGCACCCGGGACAGAAATTCCCGGGGGGAGCTGTTTTTT	CASTRDRNSRGELFF
TRBV11-3	TRBD1	few	TRBJ2-1	TGTGCCAGCAGCTGGACAGGGTCATCTTACAATGAGCAGTTCTTC	CASSWTGSSYNEQFF
TRBV7-9	.	.	TRBJ1-2	TGTGCCAGCAGCGTCAGACAGGAACCTTCCTATGGCTACACCTTC	CASSVRQEPSYGYTF
TRBV7-9	TRBD1	.	TRBJ1-6	TGTGCCAGCAGCCCCCGGACAGGGGGGCCTTCACCCCTCCACTTT	CASSPRTGGPSPLHF
TRBV6-7	.	.	TRBJ2-1	TGTGCCAGCAGTTACTGTTTATATGAGCAGTTCTTC	CASSYCLYEQFF
TRBV6-6	.	.	TRBJ2-7	TGTGCCAGCAGTTGGAGGGGACAGACGAGCGAGCAGTACTTC	CASSWRGQTSEQYF
TRBV14	.	once	TRBJ1-2	TGTGCCAGCAGCCTAGGACTAGGCTATGGCTACACCTTC	CASSLGLGYGYTF
TRBV5-4	.	.	TRBJ1-1	TGTGCCAGCAGCCTTACTGGCAGGGCTGAAGCTTTCTTT	CASSLTGRAEAFF
TRBV7-6	TRBD2	.	TRBJ2-2	TGTGCCAGCAGCAGTTTTACTAGCGATGGCACCGGGGAGCTGTTTTTT	CASSSFTSDGTGELFF
TRBV5-8	.	.	TRBJ1-1	TGTGCCAGCAGCTTTGGGGGGGCCGCTGAAGCTTTCTTT	CASSFGGAAEAFF
TRBV6-5	.	.	TRBJ1-2	TGTGCCAGCAGTTACTCGGGGGGGGATGGCTACACCTTC	CASSYSGGDGYTF
TRBV10-1	.	.	TRBJ2-3	TGCGCCAGCAGCCAGACTCGGCCCTCCACAGATACGCAGTATTTT	CASSQTRPSTDTQYF
TRBV4-2	TRBD2	.	TRBJ2-2	TGTGCCAGCAGCCGGGGACTAGCGGGATTGACTACCGGGGAGCTGTTTTTT	CASSRGLAGLTTGELFF
TRBV27	TRBD2	.	TRBJ2-3	TGTGCCAGCAGTATACTAGCGGGAGGGAACACAGATACGCAGTATTTT	CASSILAGGNTDTQYF
TRBV27	TRBD2	.	TRBJ2-7	TGTGCCAGCAGTCTGGGACTAGGGGGCTACGAGCAGTACTTC	CASSLGLGGYEQYF
TRBV7-6	TRBD2	.	TRBJ2-3	TGTGCCAGCAGCCCAAGGACTAGCGGGGGGACAGATACGCAGTATTTT	CASSPRTSGGTDTQYF
TRBV7-2	.	once	TRBJ2-3	TGTGCCAGCAGCTTAGAGTTTCGCGACTACAAATCCACAGATACGCAGTATTTT	CASSLEFRDYKSTDTQYF
TRBV28	TRBD2	.	TRBJ2-1	TGTGCCAGCAGCCTCCCCAGGACTAGCGGCGTTGAGCAGTTCTTC	CASSLPRTSGVEQFF
TRBV4-1	.	.	TRBJ1-2	TGCGCCAGCAGCCCCCCGGGGGGGGGAAATTATGGCTACACCTTC	CASSPPGGGNYGYTF
TRBV7-9	TRBD1	once	TRBJ2-5	TGTGCCAGCAGCTGGACAGGGCGAAGCGAGACCCAGTACTTC	CASSWTGRSETQYF
TRBV9	.	.	TRBJ2-7	TGTGCCAGCAGCGTGGGACCAGGGGATGAGCAGTACTTC	CASSVGPGDEQYF
TRBV6-5	TRBD1	.	TRBJ2-2	TGTGCCAGCAGTTACGTCAGGGGGTACACCGGGGAGCTGTTTTTT	CASSYVRGYTGELFF
TRBV18	TRBD2	.	TRBJ2-7	TGTGCCAGCTCACCACCTGCTAGCGGGGGGGCTTACGAGCAGTACTTC	CASSPPASGGAYEQYF
TRBV13	TRBD1	.	TRBJ2-7	TGTGCCAGCAGCATGACAGGGCTAAGCTCCTACGAGCAGTACTTC	CASSMTGLSSYEQYF